This note documents a single TCR beta chain sequence. Its antigen is still unknown. Per-nucleotide qualities are absent, and no much larger clonotype sits a single base away. Sequences LGHNA (CDR1) and YSLEER (CDR2) are obtained from the germline V gene. The trim is 0 bases for V and 7 bases for J, with a gap of 12 bases between the germline ends. The cysteine opens and the phenylalanine closes a CDR3 of 14 amino acids. The kept DNA is CDR3 alone, 42 bases in frame from the first base. These data belong to a study of T cells in Graves' hyperthyroidism and ophthalmopathy (dated by TCRdb to the late 2010s). Some background on the complete study: Peripheral blood samples were taken at initial diagnosis, before any treatment was given. TCR V-J signatures able to tell the groups apart were searched for in a discovery cohort of some 100 patients, of whom roughly 42 had Graves' ophthalmopathy and 57 had stable Graves' hyperthyroidism. Prospective prediction of ophthalmopathy was tested in an independent validation cohort consisting of about 19 hyperthyroidism patients and approximately 16 patients who later progressed to ophthalmopathy. The roughly 90 discovery patients were divided at random into training and test sets in a 7:3 ratio. In roughly six Graves' hyperthyroidism patients, the study also compared T-cell repertoires from thyroid tissue with T-cell repertoires from blood. After blood sampling, hyperthyroidism patients were treated with methimazole at a starting dose of 30 mg daily, and ophthalmopathy patients were treated with high-dose intravenous methylprednisolone. According to the paper, TCR Vbeta CDR3 sequencing was carried out on about 140 peripheral blood samples, which came from some 41 ophthalmopathy, under 80 hyperthyroidism and about 17 progressor patients. On the study overall, not on this receptor specifically: Sample size was not statistically predetermined, and blinding of investigators to group allocation was not performed. Most expanded thyroid clonotypes (frequency above 0.001) were also detected in blood, suggesting blood repertoires may reflect thyroid immune responses. In cross-validation, a model built on a 13 V-J signature told ophthalmopathy apart from stable hyperthyroidism with 87.88% sensitivity and approximately 84% specificity, and in testing the same model reached 80%/75%. In validation, progression to ophthalmopathy was predicted by the model with 70.59% sensitivity and 72% to 85% specificity, a median of around 5.9 months before onset.

TCR beta CDR3 regions were amplified from RNA transcripts. For the first round of RT-PCR on the TCR CDR3, the HTBI primer set was used together with the Qiagen OneStep RT-PCR kit. Libraries were constructed in a second round of multiplex PCR, after which size selection and purification were carried out. Paired-end sequencing of the libraries was performed with 100 bp reads on an Illumina HiSeq2000. In the paper's pipeline: SOAPnuke was used to process the raw data, with reads discarded if the reads contained adapters or uncalled bases, had a mean Phred below 15, or lacked an exact constant-primer or identifier match. COPE v1.2.5 was used to merge high-quality paired reads, and clonotypes were defined as unique nucleotide sequences. MiTCR v1.1 was used to align the clonotypes against IMGT TRBV, TRBD and TRBJ reference segments. Only V-J combinations with frequency above 0.0001, covering 99% to 99.2% of repertoires, were analysed. The TCS score was defined as the ratio of F50 (clonal expansion) to E x V (chaos), calculated using BLOSUM62-based TCRdist between CDR3 peptides within each V-J. Welch's t-statistics and random forest reduced just over 500 V-J features to 13, which were used in a naive Bayes classifier (R e1071). The public reads were reanalyzed by TCRdb: fastp trimming at Q25, MiXCR alignment, in-frame beta chains only. Here each entry gathers all rows of one CDR3 protein and keeps the most common genes and DNA. TCRdb assigned the V and J calls; the authors' analysis was not used. This sample comprises fewer than 650,000 distinct CDR3 sequences, 14% of them detected only once. The top ten hold about 6.6% of the sample.

Ophthalmopathy patients had moderately to severely active disease, with a Clinical Activity Score of 3 or more, a NOSPECS grade of 4 or more, and a disease duration of less than 3 months. Patients with uncontrolled infections, other autoimmune diseases, pregnancy or lactation were excluded. Diagnoses were based on clinical symptoms, serum thyroxine and TRAb, thyroid ultrasound and orbital computed tomography. PBMCs were isolated from about 10 ml of fresh peripheral blood by Ficoll-Paque density gradient centrifugation. Trizol reagent was used to extract total RNA, and RNA quality was then checked on an Agilent 2100 Bioanalyzer.

The V and J segments used are TRBV4-3 and TRBJ1-1, with an unclear D gene assignment. The sequence was obtained from a woman younger than 30 with Graves' ophthalmopathy. The specimen was blood. The DNA sequence is TGCGCCAGCAGCCAAGAGGTCCCCACGGGTGAAGCTTTCTTT. It codes for CASSQEVPTGEAFF.